This T cell receptor beta chain originates from a study of cytomegalovirus exposure and HLA in healthy donors. Germline values: CDR1 SGHTA, CDR2 FQGNSA. V lost 0 bases to trimming and J lost 2 bases, with 10 bases between them. The CDR3 covers 15 residues. Using immunoSEQ multiplex PCR, the repertoire was profiled, and TCRdb retains in-frame clones only, with some absent. This sample has some 70,000 clones; about 89% occur once, and the top ten carry around 1.8%. This clonotype originated in a woman younger than 35 in good health and CMV-seronegative. The sample was PBMCs. The rearrangement links TRBV7-2 to TRBJ1-2; D possibly corresponds to TRBD1 (6 bases). The CDR3 reads CASSLAGAWNYGYTF. For the CDR3, the DNA is TGTGCCAGCAGCTTAGCGGGGGCTTGGAACTATGGCTACACCTTC. The full variable domain, in which reference TRBV7-2 and TRBJ1-2 provide the parts outside the CDR3, is GAGVSQSPSNKVTEKGKDVELRCDPISGHTALYWYRQSLGQGLEFLIYFQGNSAPDKSGLPSDRFSAERTGGSVSTLTIQRTQQEDSAVYLCASSLAGAWNYGYTFGSGTRLTVV.